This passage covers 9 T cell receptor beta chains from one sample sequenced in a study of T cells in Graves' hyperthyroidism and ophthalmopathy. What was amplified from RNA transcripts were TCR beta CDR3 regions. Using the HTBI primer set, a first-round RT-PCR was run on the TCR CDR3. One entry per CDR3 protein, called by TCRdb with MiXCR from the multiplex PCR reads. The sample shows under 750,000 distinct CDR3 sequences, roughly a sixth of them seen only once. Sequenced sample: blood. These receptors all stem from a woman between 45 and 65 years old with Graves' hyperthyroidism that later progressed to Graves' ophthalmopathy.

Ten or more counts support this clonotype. CDR3 loop: CASSRREGAEGYTF. In nucleotides, the CDR3 is TGTGCCAGCAGCCGCCGGGAGGGGGCTGAAGGCTACACCTTC. The chain links TRBV3-1 to TRBJ1-2; the match to TRBD1 covers 7 bases. There are 14 residues in the CDR3. The ends lost 4 bases at V and 8 bases at J; junction bases unmatched: 10. Germline V gene sequence: CDR1 LGHDT, CDR2 YNNKEL (reference sequence).

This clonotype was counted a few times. CDR3 loop: CASQRVGNYGYTF. CDR3 DNA sequence: TGTGCCAGCCAAAGGGTAGGAAACTATGGCTACACCTTC. This chain connects TRBV6-1 to TRBJ1-2; no reliable D call. CDR3 length: 13 amino acids. Germline lookup yields CDR1 MNHNS and CDR2 SASEGT. The germline V and J ends were trimmed by 8 bases and 2 bases, with 12 bases remaining between them.

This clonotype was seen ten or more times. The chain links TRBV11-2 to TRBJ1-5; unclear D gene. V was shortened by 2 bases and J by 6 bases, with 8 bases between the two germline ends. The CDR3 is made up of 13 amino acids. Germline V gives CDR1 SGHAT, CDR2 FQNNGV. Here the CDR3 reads CASSLFRFQPQHF. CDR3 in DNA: TGTGCCAGCAGCTTATTTCGGTTTCAGCCCCAGCATTTT.

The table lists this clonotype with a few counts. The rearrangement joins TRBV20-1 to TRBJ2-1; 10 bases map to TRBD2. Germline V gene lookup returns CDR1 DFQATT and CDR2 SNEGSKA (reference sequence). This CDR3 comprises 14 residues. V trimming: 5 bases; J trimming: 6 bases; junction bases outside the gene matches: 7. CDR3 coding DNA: TGCAGTGCTGGTAGGACTAGCGGTATCAATGAGCAGTTCTTC. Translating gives CSAGRTSGINEQFF.

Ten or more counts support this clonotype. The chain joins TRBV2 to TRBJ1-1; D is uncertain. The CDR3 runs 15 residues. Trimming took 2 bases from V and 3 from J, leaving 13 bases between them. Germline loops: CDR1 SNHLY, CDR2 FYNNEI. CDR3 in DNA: TGTGCCAGCAGTGAATTAATCCGGGGAGACACTGAAGCTTTCTTT. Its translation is CASSELIRGDTEAFF. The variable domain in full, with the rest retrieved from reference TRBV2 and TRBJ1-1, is EPEVTQTPSHQVTQMGQEVILRCVPISNHLYFYWYRQILGQKVEFLVSFYNNEISEKSEIFDDQFSVERPDGSNFTLKIRSTKLEDSAMYFCASSELIRGDTEAFFGQGTRLTVV.

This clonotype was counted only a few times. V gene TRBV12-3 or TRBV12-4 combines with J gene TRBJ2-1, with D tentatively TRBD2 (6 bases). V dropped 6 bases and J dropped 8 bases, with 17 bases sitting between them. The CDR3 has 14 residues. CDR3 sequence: CASSLGTRRDEQFF. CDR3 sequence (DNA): TGTGCCAGCAGCCTGGGGACCCGGAGGGATGAGCAGTTCTTC.

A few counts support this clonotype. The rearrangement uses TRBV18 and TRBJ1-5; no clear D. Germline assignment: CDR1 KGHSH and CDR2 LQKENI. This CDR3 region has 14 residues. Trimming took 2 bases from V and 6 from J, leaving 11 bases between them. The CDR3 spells CASSPNYSSQPQHF. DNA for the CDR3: TGTGCCAGCTCACCAAACTATTCGAGTCAGCCCCAGCATTTT.

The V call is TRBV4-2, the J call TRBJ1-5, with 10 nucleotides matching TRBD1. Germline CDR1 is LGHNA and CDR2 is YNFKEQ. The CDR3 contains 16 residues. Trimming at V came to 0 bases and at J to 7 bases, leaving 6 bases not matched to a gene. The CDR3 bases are TGTGCCAGCAGCCAAGACGGGACAGGGGAGAACCAGCCCCAGCATTTT. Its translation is CASSQDGTGENQPQHF.

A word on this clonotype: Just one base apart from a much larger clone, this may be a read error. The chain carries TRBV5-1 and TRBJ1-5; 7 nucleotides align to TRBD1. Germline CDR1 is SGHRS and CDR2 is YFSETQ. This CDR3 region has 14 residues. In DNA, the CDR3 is TGCGCCAACAGCCCACAGGGGCCGGATCAGCCCCAGCATTTT. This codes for CANSPQGPDQPQHF.